Each of the 20 T cell receptor beta chains below was sequenced from the same sample in a study of cytomegalovirus exposure and HLA in healthy donors. The PCR made use of 60 Vbeta and 13 Jbeta primers. Profiling relied on immunoSEQ multiplex PCR, and the TCRdb table lists in-frame clones only, not all of them. The sample yields around 130,000 clones, about three quarters seen once. Input material: PBMCs. The receptor source for this set is a woman between 18 and 29 years old in good health and CMV-seronegative.

CDR3 sequence: CASSSKRTGNGYTF. The CDR3 nucleotides are TGTGCCAGCAGCTCGAAACGTACAGGGAATGGCTACACCTTC. The rearrangement joins TRBV13 to TRBJ1-2, with D perhaps TRBD1 (6 bases). CDR3 size: 14 residues. V was cut by 4 bases and J by 6 bases, with 15 bases left in between. Germline lookup yields CDR1 PRHDT and CDR2 FYEKMQ (reference sequence).

This chain links TRBV9 with TRBJ2-7; 8 bases are a match to TRBD2. V shed 4 bases and J 5 bases; nucleotides not matched to a gene: 14. This CDR3 has 16 amino acids. Germline V CDR1 and CDR2: SGDLS, YYNGEE. Written as DNA, the CDR3 is TGTGCCAGCAGCCCTACGCCGGGACTAGTCCTTAACGAGCAGTACTTC. Encoded protein: CASSPTPGLVLNEQYF.

The rearrangement joins TRBV5-1 to TRBJ2-7, with a weak D call TRBD2 (6 bases). The germline V gene encodes CDR1 SGHRS and CDR2 YFSETQ. Trimming took 4 bases from V and 6 from J, leaving 20 bases between them. This CDR3 comprises 15 residues. CDR3 loop: CASSPRDAGPLEQYF. As DNA, the CDR3 is TGCGCCAGCAGCCCGCGGGACGCCGGGCCCCTCGAGCAGTACTTC.

This clone appeared a few times. This rearrangement joins TRBV19 to TRBJ2-7, with D possibly matching TRBD2 (5 bases). The V end lost 4 bases, the J end lost 6 bases, and 10 bases lay between the germline ends. Germline CDR1 is LNHDA and CDR2 is SQIVND (reference sequence). The CDR3 has 12 residues. The CDR3 DNA reads TGTGCCAGTAGTAGCCAGAGGGCCGAGCAGTACTTC. Translated: CASSSQRAEQYF.

The chain recombines TRBV4-1 with TRBJ2-3; D not certain. Trimming stripped 0 bases from V and 7 bases from J, with 14 bases between. The CDR3 has 15 amino acids. Germline assignment: CDR1 MGHRA and CDR2 YSYEKL. Here the CDR3 DNA reads TGCGCCAGCAGCCAAGAATCCCACACCGGGTATACGCAGTATTTT. Amino acids: CASSQESHTGYTQYF.

Concerning this clone itself: At one boundary the junction diverges from the germline segment, which might be a read error. The chain is built from TRBV19 and TRBJ2-5; either TRBD1 or TRBD2 may supply D (5 bases each). This CDR3 has 13 residues. Germline V gene lookup returns CDR1 LNHDA and CDR2 SQIVND (reference sequence). The CDR3 region is CASRIGAGETQYF. The CDR3 DNA sequence: TGTGCCAGTAGGATAGGGGCGGGAGAGACCCAGTACTTC.

CDR3 loop: CASSLDKGKWAYEQYF. CDR3 coding DNA: TGTGCCAGCAGCTTAGACAAGGGGAAGTGGGCCTACGAGCAGTACTTC. This rearrangement joins TRBV7-9 to TRBJ2-7; tentative D call: TRBD1 (5 bases). This CDR3 region has 16 residues. CDR1 is SEHNR, CDR2 FQNEAQ, per germline (reference sequence). V gave up 1 base and J gave up 2 bases, with 15 bases separating them.

As to this clone: Sequence at one end of the junction differs from germline and may be a read error. The genes are TRBV20-1 and TRBJ2-3; 9 nucleotides line up with TRBD2. The V gene's germline CDR1 is DFQATT and CDR2 SNEGSKA (reference sequence). This CDR3 is 11 amino acids long. The CDR3 reads CSVAGGPTVDF. The CDR3 DNA reads TGCAGTGTGGCGGGAGGGCCCACTGTTGATTTT.

In this sample, this clone turned up a few times. The V call is TRBV6-1, the J call TRBJ2-7; TRBD1 matches 8 bases. Germline-derived CDR1 and CDR2 are MNHNS and SASEGT. V was pared by 6 bases and J by 3 bases, with 4 bases of the junction left unmatched. The CDR3 is 13 residues long. The CDR3 region is CASRAGGGYEQYF. In DNA form, the CDR3 reads TGTGCCAGCAGGGCAGGGGGCGGCTACGAGCAGTACTTC.

The rearrangement links TRBV6-6 to TRBJ2-7; the match to TRBD2 covers 8 bases. The J segment lost 2 bases and the V segment lost 7 bases, leaving 4 bases of the junction unmatched. Germline values: CDR1 MNHNY, CDR2 SVGAGI (reference sequence). The CDR3 is made up of 13 amino acids. CDR3 DNA: TGTGCCAGCAAAGGGACTAGAACCTACGAGCAGTACTTC. Translation: CASKGTRTYEQYF.

J is TRBJ2-5 and V is TRBV11-2, with 8 bases aligning to TRBD2. From germline, CDR1 is SGHAT and CDR2 FQNNGV. There are 15 residues in the CDR3. The ends lost 4 bases at V and 0 bases at J; junction bases unmatched: 4. CDR3 DNA: TGTGCCAGCAGCTATAGCGGGAATCACCAAGAGACCCAGTACTTC. Encoded protein: CASSYSGNHQETQYF.

The chain employs TRBV19 and TRBJ1-1, with D possibly being TRBD1 (5 bases). CDR1 LNHDA and CDR2 SQIVND come from the germline V gene (reference sequence). The CDR3 is made up of 16 amino acids. V was trimmed by 9 bases and J by 3 bases, leaving 23 bases between them. CDR3 region: CARYFVDSCRYTEAFF. CDR3 nucleotide sequence: TGTGCCAGGTACTTTGTCGACAGTTGTCGTTACACTGAAGCTTTCTTT. Drawing the rest from reference TRBV19 and TRBJ1-1, the complete variable domain is DGGITQSPKYLFRKEGQNVTLSCEQNLNHDAMYWYRQDPGQGLRLIYYSQIVNDFQKGDIAEGYSVSREKKESFPLTVTSAQKNPTAFYLCARYFVDSCRYTEAFFGQGTRLTVV.

The chain uses TRBV11-2 and TRBJ1-1; 9 bases align to TRBD1. Trimming cost V 5 bases and J 3 bases; bases outside gene matches: 4. CDR1 is SGHAT, CDR2 FQNNGV, per germline. The CDR3 spans 14 residues. The CDR3 nucleotides are TGTGCCAGCAGCCGATGGACAGGGGACACTGAAGCTTTCTTT. Translation gives CASSRWTGDTEAFF.

The rearrangement joins TRBV9 to TRBJ1-3; D is perhaps TRBD1 (6 bases). Germline V gives CDR1 SGDLS, CDR2 YYNGEE. V gave up 0 bases and J gave up 2 bases, with 9 bases separating them. The CDR3 is made up of 15 amino acids. In nucleotides, the CDR3 is TGTGCCAGCAGCGTAGACAGGGTCCCTGGAAACACCATATATTTT. It is translated as CASSVDRVPGNTIYF.

The chain is built from TRBV14 and TRBJ2-7, with D unclear. CDR3 length equals 16 residues. Germline V lookup: CDR1 SGHDN, CDR2 FVKESK. Trimming stripped 0 bases from V and 0 bases from J, with 12 bases between. The CDR3 loop is CASSQEAQEYSYEQYF. Written as DNA, the CDR3 is TGTGCCAGCAGCCAAGAAGCCCAGGAATACTCCTACGAGCAGTACTTC.

This sequence joins TRBV29-1 and TRBJ1-1; D remains ambiguous. CDR3 length equals 14 residues. The V gene lost 6 bases and the J gene lost 1 base, with 15 bases spanning the gap. Germline V gene sequence: CDR1 SQVTM, CDR2 ANQGSEA. CDR3 in amino acids: CSVGARGWNTEAFF. For the CDR3, the DNA is TGCAGCGTGGGCGCACGTGGGTGGAACACTGAAGCTTTCTTT.

This clone was counted ten times or more. The CDR3 nucleotides read TGTGCCAGCAGTAGGGAGGCGCCAGGGAATGAGCAGTTCTTC. Its protein is CASSREAPGNEQFF. The chain combines TRBV6-4 with TRBJ2-1; possible D gene TRBD2, 6 bases. Per the germline V gene, CDR1 is MRHNA and CDR2 is SNTAGT. The CDR3 contains 14 residues. Trimming removed 5 bases from V and 7 bases from J, with 15 bases in between.

The CDR3 DNA reads TGTGCCAGCAGCCCGGGACTAGCGGGAGCCCCAGATACGCAGTATTTT. Encoded protein: CASSPGLAGAPDTQYF. This chain uses TRBV7-7 with TRBJ2-3, with 14 bases that match TRBD2. The CDR3 is 16 amino acids. Per germline, CDR1 SSHAT and CDR2 FNYEAQ (reference sequence). V lost 5 bases to trimming and J lost 4 bases; unmatched junction nucleotides: 5.

The rearrangement joins TRBV19 to TRBJ1-5; D gene uncertain. This CDR3 region has 14 residues. The germline V gene has CDR1 LNHDA and CDR2 SQIVND (reference sequence). V lost 6 bases and J lost 0, with 9 bases in between. The CDR3 DNA follows: TGTGCCAGTAGGCCAGTGAATAGCAATCAGCCCCAGCATTTT. Translating gives CASRPVNSNQPQHF.

This clone was observed a few times. The chain uses TRBV10-3 and TRBJ2-1; no firm D call. The CDR3 covers 14 residues. CDR1 and CDR2 from the germline V gene are ENHRY and SYGVKD. V lost 7 bases and J lost 4, with 14 bases in between. The CDR3 here is CAIKYSDVYNEQFF. The CDR3 DNA reads as TGTGCCATCAAGTACTCCGATGTATACAATGAGCAGTTCTTC.